The next 24 T cell receptor beta chains were all read from a single sample in a study of blood T cell repertoires in COVID-19. Some clones are missing from TCRdb's copy, which holds only in-frame ones; the method was immunoSEQ multiplex PCR. The data show over 120,000 clones, around 78% seen once. The sample consisted of peripheral blood. Every receptor here comes from a woman aged 55 to 70 with acute or convalescent COVID-19.

The rearrangement joins TRBV24-1 to TRBJ2-1; 14 nucleotides align to TRBD2. The germline gives CDR1 KGHDR, CDR2 SFDVKD. V trimming: 3 bases; J trimming: 3 bases; junction bases outside the gene matches: 3. This CDR3 has 17 residues. The chain's CDR3 is CATSDRTSGRIYNEQFF. The CDR3 nucleotides are TGTGCCACCAGTGATCGGACTAGCGGGAGGATCTACAATGAGCAGTTCTTC.

This clone has a handful of counts. The gene calls are TRBV10-3 and TRBJ1-2; 8 bases are shared with TRBD1. Germline V gene sequence: CDR1 ENHRY, CDR2 SYGVKD. Trimming took 6 bases from V and 11 from J; bases not matched to a gene: 11. The CDR3 is 13 residues long. DNA for the CDR3: TGTGCCATCAGGGAGGGGACAGGACCGCCTTACACCTTC. It specifies CAIREGTGPPYTF.

The genes are TRBV5-1 and TRBJ2-1; 7 positions agree with TRBD2. V shed 5 bases, J shed 0 bases, and the junction held 8 bases outside the gene matches. CDR1 and CDR2 (germline): SGHRS, YFSETQ. The CDR3 is 16 residues long. The CDR3 is CASSLVGGSSYNEQFF. The DNA of the CDR3 is TGCGCCAGCAGTCTCGTTGGCGGGAGCTCCTACAATGAGCAGTTCTTC.

A few counts support this clone. V is TRBV16 and J is TRBJ2-7, with D possibly matching TRBD2 (5 bases). Trimming left V 1 base short and J 3 bases short, with 13 bases between. CDR3 length: 15 residues. CDR1 KGHSY and CDR2 FQNENV come from the germline V gene. CDR3 bases: TGTGCCAGCAGCCAATTATCCGGGAATAACTACGAGCAGTACTTC. This codes for CASSQLSGNNYEQYF.

The chain couples TRBV18 to TRBJ2-2; TRBD1 is a possible D gene (6 bases). The CDR3 contains 16 residues. Trimming removed 6 bases at V and 3 bases at J, with 17 bases between. Per the germline V gene, CDR1 is KGHSH and CDR2 is LQKENI. In DNA, the CDR3 is TGTGCCAGCTCTTTGCAACAGGGTCGAGACACCGGGGAGCTGTTTTTT. It encodes CASSLQQGRDTGELFF.

CDR3 bases: TGTGCCAGCAGCTTACCGCTAGCGGGAAGCACAGATACGCAGTATTTT. This encodes CASSLPLAGSTDTQYF. V gene TRBV7-9 combines with J gene TRBJ2-3, with 9 nucleotides matching TRBD2. Germline assignment: CDR1 SEHNR and CDR2 FQNEAQ (reference sequence). The junction had 3 bases not matched to a gene; V was cut back by 2 bases and J by 0 bases. This CDR3 comprises 16 residues.

This CDR3 reads CASSQEGLAGGTYEQYF. As DNA, the CDR3 is TGTGCCAGCAGCCAAGAGGGGCTAGCGGGAGGGACCTACGAGCAGTACTTC. This sequence joins TRBV4-2 and TRBJ2-7; 12 bases agree with TRBD2. The CDR3 loop spans 17 amino acids. Germline CDR1 is LGHNA and CDR2 is YNFKEQ. The V and J ends lost 0 bases and 2 bases, in that order; junction bases with no gene match: 5.

The chain couples TRBV28 to TRBJ2-5; 9 bases are a match to TRBD2. After removal of 6 bases from V and 2 bases from J, the junction contained 7 bases not matched to a gene. CDR3 length: 15 residues. Germline CDR1 reads MDHEN; CDR2 reads SYDVKM. The CDR3 here is CASSRAGGYQETQYF. In DNA form, the CDR3 reads TGTGCCAGCAGCCGAGCGGGAGGTTATCAAGAGACCCAGTACTTC.

The V gene is TRBV5-4, the J gene TRBJ1-2; D is undetermined. Germline V CDR1 and CDR2: SGHNT, YYREEE (reference sequence). The V end lost 0 bases, the J end lost 2 bases, and 5 bases lay between the germline ends. CDR3 size: 13 residues. The CDR3 sequence: CASSLDSNYGYTF. CDR3 DNA sequence: TGTGCCAGCAGCTTGGATTCAAACTATGGCTACACCTTC.

The rearrangement uses TRBV27 and TRBJ2-1, with D possibly TRBD2 on 6 matching bases. Germline CDR1 MNHEY, CDR2 SMNVEV (reference sequence). Between the trimmed V and J ends, which lost 10 bases and 7 bases, there was a span of 26 bases. The CDR3 sequence is 16 residues long. CDR3 DNA sequence: TGTGCCACAAAACAATTCGGGGGTAATGTAGGGAATGAGCAGTTCTTC. This codes for CATKQFGGNVGNEQFF.

This chain links TRBV10-2 with TRBJ2-3; D gene unclear. This CDR3 has 11 residues. V lost 6 bases and J 3 bases, leaving 4 bases between the germline ends. Germline V gene sequence: CDR1 WSHSY, CDR2 SAAADI. CDR3 protein: CASRLTDTQYF. The CDR3 DNA reads as TGCGCCAGCAGACTAACAGATACGCAGTATTTT.

CDR3 bases: TGTGCCAGCAGCCCCTACGGGGAATGGTATGGCTACACCTTC. Amino acid sequence: CASSPYGEWYGYTF. The V call is TRBV16, the J call TRBJ1-2; D call uncertain. There are 14 residues in the CDR3. Germline assignment: CDR1 KGHSY and CDR2 FQNENV. The V and J ends lost 4 bases and 5 bases respectively, with 14 bases between them.

J is TRBJ1-2 and V is TRBV11-2; D remains unclear. The CDR3 runs to 12 residues. Trimming pared 5 bases from V and 4 bases from J, leaving 8 bases between. Looked up from germline, CDR1 is SGHAT and CDR2 is FQNNGV. The DNA of the CDR3 is TGTGCCAGCAGCCTCACAGTCTATGGCTACACCTTC. Translation: CASSLTVYGYTF.

J is TRBJ2-5 and V is TRBV6-5, with D possibly being TRBD1 (6 bases). The CDR3 consists of 14 residues. From germline, CDR1 is MNHEY and CDR2 SVGAGI. Trimming cost V 5 bases and J 1 base, with 11 bases left between them. The CDR3 loop is CASSTRQAQETQYF. The CDR3 DNA reads as TGTGCCAGCAGTACTCGACAGGCCCAAGAGACCCAGTACTTC.

The chain is built from TRBV5-1 and TRBJ2-2; 9 bases are shared with TRBD1. The length of the CDR3 is 17 residues. V lost 2 bases to trimming and J lost 5 bases; unmatched junction nucleotides: 10. CDR1 is SGHRS, CDR2 YFSETQ, per germline. The CDR3 DNA follows: TGCGCCAGCAGCTTACAATCCGGGACAGGGAGTACCGGGGAGCTGTTTTTT. Translating gives CASSLQSGTGSTGELFF. Supplemented by reference TRBV5-1 and TRBJ2-2, the full variable domain reads KAGVTQTPRYLIKTRGQQVTLSCSPISGHRSVSWYQQTPGQGLQFLFEYFSETQRNKGNFPGRFSGRQFSNSRSEMNVSTLELGDSALYLCASSLQSGTGSTGELFFGEGSRLTVL.

The rearrangement uses TRBV27 and TRBJ1-2; D uncertain. Between the trimmed V and J ends, which lost 3 bases and 8 bases, there was a span of 13 bases. This CDR3 contains 13 residues. Germline V gene data show CDR1 as MNHEY and CDR2 as SMNVEV (reference sequence). CDR3 nucleotide sequence: TGTGCCAGCAGTTTTGCATCGCGTGAAGGCTACACCTTC. This encodes CASSFASREGYTF.

As to this clone: The identical CDR3 is also encoded by other nucleotide sequences in the sample. The V call is TRBV27, the J call TRBJ1-6; possible D gene TRBD1, 5 bases. V lost 2 bases to trimming and J lost 10 bases, with 9 bases between them. The CDR3 is 13 amino acids. Germline assignment: CDR1 MNHEY and CDR2 SMNVEV (reference sequence). The CDR3 DNA follows: TGTGCCAGCAGTTTACGGGGGAGCTCACCCCTCCACTTT. This translates into CASSLRGSSPLHF.

This chain connects TRBV20-1 to TRBJ2-3; no clear D. The V gene lost 3 bases and the J gene lost 1 base, with 11 bases spanning the gap. The CDR3 is 14 amino acids. CDR1 and CDR2 (germline): DFQATT, SNEGSKA (reference sequence). This chain's CDR3 is CSASRIRGTDTQYF. The CDR3 DNA reads as TGCAGTGCTAGTCGTATTCGCGGCACAGATACGCAGTATTTT.

This clone was found once. The V gene is TRBV2, the J gene TRBJ2-2; 9 positions agree with TRBD1. Germline V gives CDR1 SNHLY, CDR2 FYNNEI. The V segment lost 4 bases and the J segment 6 bases; nucleotides outside the gene matches: 0. This CDR3 has 13 amino acids. CDR3 loop: CASSGTGAGELFF. In DNA, the CDR3 is TGTGCCAGCAGTGGGACAGGGGCCGGGGAGCTGTTTTTT. Full variable domain (remainder filled in from reference TRBV2 and TRBJ2-2): EPEVTQTPSHQVTQMGQEVILRCVPISNHLYFYWYRQILGQKVEFLVSFYNNEISEKSEIFDDQFSVERPDGSNFTLKIRSTKLEDSAMYFCASSGTGAGELFFGEGSRLTVL.

The chain employs TRBV5-1 and TRBJ2-5, with D perhaps matching TRBD1 (5 bases). Germline V gene sequence: CDR1 SGHRS, CDR2 YFSETQ. With 0 bases removed from V and 3 bases from J, the gap between germline ends came to 12 bases. CDR3 size: 15 residues. The CDR3 is CASSLGQLFEETQYF. DNA of the CDR3: TGCGCCAGCAGCTTGGGACAGCTATTCGAAGAGACCCAGTACTTC.

V is TRBV10-3 and J is TRBJ2-1; D is perhaps TRBD2 (5 bases). CDR1 ENHRY and CDR2 SYGVKD come from the germline V gene. V was pared by 1 base and J by 9 bases, with 16 bases between. This CDR3 has 15 amino acids. CDR3 in DNA: TGTGCCATCAGTGAGTTGGGGAGCCTCGTGGGTGAGCAGTTCTTC. Translating it yields CAISELGSLVGEQFF.

This rearrangement joins TRBV5-1 to TRBJ2-5; perhaps TRBD1 as D (5 bases). V was trimmed by 5 bases and J by 8 bases, leaving 19 bases between them. This CDR3 region has 14 residues. CDR1 and CDR2 from the germline V gene are SGHRS and YFSETQ. CDR3 sequence: CASRMTEDSNTQYF. CDR3 bases: TGCGCCAGCAGAATGACAGAGGATTCCAATACCCAGTACTTC.

The chain employs TRBV28 and TRBJ2-3, with D perhaps TRBD2 (6 bases). The CDR3 extends over 17 amino acids. The germline V and J ends were trimmed by 3 bases and 5 bases, with 21 bases remaining between them. Germline values: CDR1 MDHEN, CDR2 SYDVKM. CDR3 DNA sequence: TGTGCCAGCAGTTTCCCTAATTGGCGGAGGGCGATAGATACGCAGTATTTT. Its translation is CASSFPNWRRAIDTQYF. Combining the CDR3 with reference TRBV28 and TRBJ2-3 gives the whole variable domain DVKVTQSSRYLVKRTGEKVFLECVQDMDHENMFWYRQDPGLGLRLIYFSYDVKMKEKGDIPEGYSVSREKKERFSLILESASTNQTSMYLCASSFPNWRRAIDTQYFGPGTRLTVL.

Notes on this clone: In the same sample, other DNA sequences code for this CDR3. The chain recombines TRBV27 with TRBJ1-6; D might be TRBD1 (5 bases). V dropped 2 bases and J dropped 10 bases, with 9 bases sitting between them. The V gene's germline CDR1 is MNHEY and CDR2 SMNVEV (reference sequence). This CDR3 is 13 amino acids long. The CDR3 reads CASSLRGSSPLHF. DNA for the CDR3: TGTGCCAGCAGTTTAAGGGGTAGCTCACCCCTCCACTTT.